Each of the 25 T cell receptor beta chains below was sequenced from the same sample in a study of T cells after yellow fever vaccination (dated by TCRdb to between 2018 and 2021). The treatment or condition label corresponds to: live attenuated yellow fever vaccine strain. Libraries came from 5' RACE. Sequencing was carried out with an Illumina NovaSeq 6000. TCRdb redid the processing of the public reads, applying fastp at Q25 and MiXCR, and retained in-frame beta chains. A single entry per CDR3 protein holds the most common genes and DNA from its merged rows. The sample data list 300,000 or so distinct CDR3 sequences, and 3% to 4.5% of these were observed just once. Around 24% of the sample belongs to the ten largest clones. This sample comprised PBMCs, obtained 5 days after the yellow fever booster vaccination. The receptors stem from a man aged 18-30 years who received the YFV17D yellow fever vaccine.

This chain connects TRBV4-1 to TRBJ2-2; no clear D. With 0 bases removed from V and 3 bases from J, the gap between germline ends came to 5 bases. Germline CDR1 reads MGHRA; CDR2 reads YSYEKL. The CDR3 sequence is 14 residues long. As DNA, the CDR3 is TGCGCCAGCAGCCAAGACCCGTACACCGGGGAGCTGTTTTTT. Protein: CASSQDPYTGELFF.

This clonotype was detected a few times. V gene TRBV6-2 or TRBV6-3 combines with J gene TRBJ1-5; the match to TRBD1 covers 8 bases. Per the germline V gene, CDR1 is MNHEY and CDR2 is SVGEGT. The V and J ends lost 0 bases and 4 bases, in that order; junction bases with no gene match: 14. CDR3 length: 19 amino acids. The CDR3 loop is CASSYSMGTGGFWNQPQHF. CDR3 DNA sequence: TGTGCCAGCAGTTACTCGATGGGTACAGGGGGTTTTTGGAATCAGCCCCAGCATTTT.

V gene TRBV15 combines with J gene TRBJ2-7, with D possibly being TRBD1 (6 bases). Germline V gene data show CDR1 as LNHNV and CDR2 as YYDKDF (reference sequence). This CDR3 contains 16 residues. V gave up 5 bases and J gave up 2 bases, with 19 bases separating them. In DNA, the CDR3 is TGTGCCACCAGCTCCCGCTTACAGGGAACCGCCTACGAGCAGTACGTC. This sequence encodes CATSSRLQGTAYEQYV.

Many counts were recorded for this clonotype. This chain links TRBV9 with TRBJ1-4; D is perhaps TRBD1 (5 bases). Germline assignment: CDR1 SGDLS and CDR2 YYNGEE. This CDR3 spans 14 amino acids. V lost 3 bases, J lost 7 bases, and 13 bases lay in between. CDR3 region: CASSGTWGGEKLFF. The CDR3 nucleotides read TGTGCCAGCAGCGGCACCTGGGGGGGTGAAAAACTGTTTTTT.

This clonotype appeared a few times. V and J are TRBV7-2 and TRBJ1-2; TRBD1 aligns across 9 bases. CDR1 is SGHTA, CDR2 FQGNSA, per germline. Trimming cost V 5 bases and J 6 bases; bases outside gene matches: 10. The CDR3 runs to 15 residues. Written as DNA, the CDR3 is TGTGCCAGCAGCCAGTGGGACAGGGATTTAGATGGCTACACCTTC. It is translated as CASSQWDRDLDGYTF.

This clonotype has only a few counts. The chain links TRBV4-1 to TRBJ2-4; tentative D call: TRBD1 (6 bases). CDR1 is MGHRA and CDR2 is YSYEKL in the germline V gene. V was clipped by 5 bases and J by 12 bases, with 17 bases between them. This CDR3 has 13 residues. CDR3 DNA: TGCGCCAGCAGCAGACTACAGGGCAATACTCAGTACTTC. This codes for CASSRLQGNTQYF.

The gene calls are TRBV18 and TRBJ2-5, with D perhaps matching TRBD1 (5 bases). CDR1 is KGHSH, CDR2 LQKENI, per germline. The CDR3 contains 16 residues. The V and J ends lost 6 bases and 7 bases respectively, with 24 bases between them. The CDR3: CASSRSQDRWEGTQYF. The CDR3 bases are TGTGCCAGCTCCCGATCACAGGACCGGTGGGAAGGGACCCAGTACTTC.

At least ten counts were recorded for this clonotype. A much larger clone lies one base from this, so it may be a read error. This chain joins TRBV12-3 or TRBV12-4 and TRBJ2-7; 8 nucleotides line up with TRBD1. V lost 6 bases and J lost 4; bases outside the gene matches: 8. CDR3 length: 14 amino acids. CDR3 DNA: TGTGCCAGCAGAACCGGGACAGGTTTTTACGAGCAGTACTTC. This codes for CASRTGTGFYEQYF.

The chain combines TRBV15 with TRBJ2-3; 8 nucleotides align to TRBD2. Unmatched junction bases numbered 5, after V lost 3 bases and J lost 0 bases. The germline V gene encodes CDR1 LNHNV and CDR2 YYDKDF (reference sequence). The CDR3 loop spans 16 amino acids. CDR3: CATSRGGGPSTDTQYF. The CDR3 nucleotides read TGTGCCACCAGCAGGGGCGGGGGGCCCAGCACAGATACGCAGTATTTT.

This clonotype showed up just a few times. V and J are TRBV2 and TRBJ1-1, with D possibly being TRBD1 (5 bases). Trimming took off 4 bases at V and 5 bases at J, with 11 bases between the two ends. There are 13 residues in the CDR3. Germline V gene data show CDR1 as SNHLY and CDR2 as FYNNEI. The CDR3, as DNA: TGTGCCAGCAGTGTCGGGTGGGGGACTGAAGCTTTCTTT. Protein product: CASSVGWGTEAFF.

The table lists this clonotype with a few counts. The chain joins TRBV5-6 to TRBJ2-1; D uncertain. The germline V gene encodes CDR1 SGHDT and CDR2 YYEEEE. The V and J ends lost 4 bases and 9 bases respectively, with 23 bases between them. This CDR3 is 16 amino acids long. CDR3 bases: TGTGCCAGCAGCCAAAGACACCAGGTTATTGGCATTGAGCAGTTCTTC. Its protein product is CASSQRHQVIGIEQFF.

The rearrangement joins TRBV19 to TRBJ1-5, with TRBD1 matching over 7 bases. Unmatched junction bases numbered 5, after V lost 3 bases and J lost 3 bases. The germline CDR1 and CDR2 sequences are LNHDA and SQIVND (reference sequence). The CDR3 sequence is 15 residues long. CDR3 sequence reads: CASSIRDRPNQPQHF. The CDR3 DNA follows: TGTGCCAGTAGTATTCGGGACAGACCCAATCAGCCCCAGCATTTT.

This clonotype was detected a few times. This chain joins TRBV6-2 or TRBV6-3 and TRBJ2-2; TRBD2 agrees at 8 bases. J was trimmed by 3 bases and V by 2 bases; bases with no gene match: 8. The CDR3 contains 17 residues. Germline V lookup: CDR1 MNHEY, CDR2 SVGEGT. CDR3 sequence: CASSYRGTRYYTGELFF. The DNA for the CDR3 is TGTGCCAGCAGTTACAGGGGGACTAGATACTACACCGGGGAGCTGTTTTTT.

This clonotype was found many times. The rearrangement links TRBV6-6 to TRBJ2-5; the D is unclear. CDR3 size: 12 residues. The ends were cut back, 5 bases at V and 5 bases at J, with 9 bases in the middle. Germline CDR1 reads MNHNY; CDR2 reads SVGAGI (reference sequence). CDR3 bases: TGTGCCAGCAGTAGGACCATCGAGACCCAGTACTTC. It is translated as CASSRTIETQYF.

This clonotype appeared many times. The chain is built from TRBV23-1 and TRBJ2-3; D perhaps matches TRBD1 (6 bases). TRBV23-1 is an ORF, and what it does is uncertain. Trimming removed 4 bases from V and 1 base from J, with 12 bases in between. The CDR3 is 15 residues long. The CDR3: CASSRGQAGTDTQYF. CDR3 DNA sequence: TGCGCCAGCAGTCGGGGGCAGGCAGGCACAGATACGCAGTATTTT.

This clonotype showed up just a few times. At one end the junction does not follow the germline gene, possibly because of a read error. This chain joins TRBV5-1 and TRBJ2-5; possibly TRBD2 for D (5 bases). The CDR3 length is 16 residues. Germline lookup yields CDR1 SGHRS and CDR2 YFSETQ. The CDR3 region has the DNA TGCGCCAGCACCTTGACGGGAAAACGGTACCAAGAGACCCAGTACTTC. As protein: CASTLTGKRYQETQYF.

This clonotype was picked up a small number of times. The chain couples TRBV6-1 to TRBJ1-4, with TRBD1 identical over 11 bases. The junction had 6 bases not matched to a gene; V was cut back by 8 bases and J by 7 bases. The CDR3 has 14 amino acids. The germline CDR1 and CDR2 sequences are MNHNS and SASEGT. The CDR3 DNA is TGTGCCAGCCAAACCGGGACAGGGGGTGAAAAACTGTTTTTT. This gives the protein CASQTGTGGEKLFF.

The chain carries TRBV29-1 and TRBJ2-1, with a possible D match to TRBD2 (6 bases). There are 15 residues in the CDR3. Trimming left V 7 bases short and J 1 base short, with 17 bases between. CDR1 is SQVTM, CDR2 ANQGSEA, per germline. The CDR3 loop is CSAADRGSSYNEQFF. DNA for the CDR3: TGCAGCGCTGCGGACCGGGGGTCATCCTACAATGAGCAGTTCTTC.

This clonotype was seen a few times. The chain links TRBV7-2 to TRBJ2-3; D might be TRBD2 (6 bases). The germline V gene encodes CDR1 SGHTA and CDR2 FQGNSA. The CDR3 is 17 residues long. V lost 2 bases, J lost 2 bases, and 17 bases lay in between. CDR3 sequence: CASSLQGGPGNTDTQYF. CDR3 in DNA: TGTGCCAGCAGCTTACAAGGAGGGCCGGGAAACACAGATACGCAGTATTTT.

Only a few counts were recorded for this clonotype. The gene calls are TRBV14 and TRBJ1-1; the D is unclear. Trimming shortened V by 3 bases and J by 4 bases, and 18 bases separated the two germline ends. The CDR3 is 16 amino acids. Germline V gene sequence: CDR1 SGHDN, CDR2 FVKESK. The CDR3 here is CASSHNRLIRSTEAFF. In DNA form, the CDR3 reads TGTGCCAGCAGCCATAACCGGCTGATCCGGAGCACTGAAGCTTTCTTT. Full variable domain (outside the CDR3, taken from reference TRBV14 and TRBJ1-1): EAGVTQFPSHSVIEKGQTVTLRCDPISGHDNLYWYRRVMGKEIKFLLHFVKESKQDESGMPNNRFLAERTGGTYSTLKVQPAELEDSGVYFCASSHNRLIRSTEAFFGQGTRLTVV.

This clonotype came up many times. The chain joins TRBV12-3 or TRBV12-4 to TRBJ2-2; possible D gene TRBD1, 6 bases. The CDR3 totals 15 residues. The V and J ends lost 6 bases and 4 bases respectively, with 15 bases between them. This CDR3 reads CASSPGVVGTGELFF. The CDR3 bases are TGTGCCAGCAGCCCAGGGGTAGTGGGCACCGGGGAGCTGTTTTTT.

There are many counts of this clonotype. The chain has TRBV7-2 and TRBJ2-4, with D maybe TRBD2 (6 bases). This CDR3 contains 18 residues. Trimming took 4 bases from V and 2 from J, leaving 21 bases between them. From germline, CDR1 is SGHTA and CDR2 FQGNSA. The CDR3 sequence: CASSSGPRGSGTKNIQYF. CDR3 in DNA: TGTGCCAGCAGCTCCGGGCCTCGGGGGTCCGGTACCAAAAACATTCAGTACTTC.

This clonotype occurred many times. This sequence joins TRBV6-2 or TRBV6-3 and TRBJ2-1, with TRBD1 matching over 8 bases. CDR3 length equals 17 residues. V lost 6 bases, J lost 2 bases, and 12 bases stayed unmatched. Per germline, CDR1 MNHEY and CDR2 SVGEGT. The CDR3 bases are TGTGCCAGCAGCGATAGGACAGGGCTGTTGACCTACAATGAGCAGTTCTTC. This codes for CASSDRTGLLTYNEQFF.

This clonotype was picked up a small number of times. The chain employs TRBV12-3 or TRBV12-4 and TRBJ1-2; possibly TRBD1 for D (6 bases). The CDR3 spans 14 residues. The V end lost 2 bases, the J end lost 4 bases, and 11 bases lay between the germline ends. The CDR3 sequence is CASSLMDRIYGYTF. For the CDR3, the DNA is TGTGCCAGCAGTTTAATGGACAGAATCTATGGCTACACCTTC.

This chain connects TRBV30 to TRBJ1-2; D unclear. The germline V gene encodes CDR1 GTSNPN and CDR2 SVGIG (reference sequence). Trimming shortened V by 0 bases and J by 4 bases, and 12 bases separated the two germline ends. The CDR3 loop spans 14 amino acids. This CDR3 is CAWSVTRCSYGYTF. CDR3 DNA: TGTGCCTGGAGTGTAACGCGATGCTCCTATGGCTACACCTTC. Filled out from reference TRBV30 and TRBJ1-2, the complete variable domain reads SQTIHQWPATLVQPVGSPLSLECTVEGTSNPNLYWYRQAAGRGLQLLFYSVGIGQISSEVPQNLSASRPQDRQFILSSKKLLLSDSGFYLCAWSVTRCSYGYTFGSGTRLTVV.